Listed below are T cell receptor beta chains from one sample, sequenced in a study of T-cell reconstitution after alpha-beta-depleted transplantation in children. TCRdb processed the PCR reads anew with MiXCR; each CDR3 protein has one entry. This table holds around 72,000 distinct CDR3 sequences, around 4.7% found once. The material sequenced was PBMCs, mostly from graft donor cells, taken 180 days after TCRalphabeta/CD19-depleted stem cell transplant. The receptors originated from a boy in the first two years of life who had a stem cell transplant for acute myeloid leukemia, so the T cells may come from the graft donor. Both conserved end residues are part of each CDR3. D genes are given only for firm matches. The size field reads once, few, many, or a class for an expanded clone.

clone_size | d_call | j_call | v_call | cdr3_nt | cdr3_aa
many | TRBD1 | TRBJ1-2 | TRBV4-3 | TGCGCCAGCAGCCAGCGACAGGGGCAGCACTATGGCTACACCTTC | CASSQRQGQHYGYTF
many | - | TRBJ1-1 | TRBV7-2 | TGTGCCAGCAGCTTAAGGCACCAAGACACTGAAGCTTTCTTT | CASSLRHQDTEAFF
many | - | TRBJ2-5 | TRBV6-2/TRBV6-3 | TGTGCCAGCAGTCACAAAGAGACCCAGTACTTC | CASSHKETQYF
many | - | TRBJ1-1 | TRBV12-3/TRBV12-4 | TGTGCCAGCTCCCTCCAGGGAGTTAAGAGCACTGAAGCTTTCTTT | CASSLQGVKSTEAFF
many | - | TRBJ2-2 | TRBV7-8 | TGTGCCAGCAGCTTATTGTGGACGAACACCGGGGAGCTGTTTTTT | CASSLLWTNTGELFF
many | TRBD2 | TRBJ2-5 | TRBV5-1 | TGCGCCAGCAGCTCACCACTAGCGGGGGGCTTCCAAGAGACCCAGTACTTC | CASSSPLAGGFQETQYF
many | - | TRBJ2-7 | TRBV12-5 | TGTGCTAGTGGTCCCAGGGGAGGCGACTACGAGCAGTACTTC | CASGPRGGDYEQYF
many | - | TRBJ2-1 | TRBV4-1 | TGCGCCAGCAGCCAATCTGGGACGGAGCTGTTCTTC | CASSQSGTELFF
many | - | TRBJ2-4 | TRBV19 | TGTGCCAGTAGTCCACCCCCAGCCAAAAACATTCAGTACTTC | CASSPPPAKNIQYF
many | TRBD1 | TRBJ1-5 | TRBV7-9 | TGTGCCAGCAGCTTAGGAGCAGGGGGGACAGGGCACCAGCCCCAGCATTTT | CASSLGAGGTGHQPQHF
many | - | TRBJ2-5 | TRBV4-3 | TGCGCCAGCGTTCCCCTGCCCGGGACCACGTACCAAGAGACCCAGTACTTC | CASVPLPGTTYQETQYF
many | TRBD1 | TRBJ2-7 | TRBV7-2 | TGTGCCAGCAGCCTAACGCCGGGACAGGGAACGGACGAGCAGTACTTC | CASSLTPGQGTDEQYF
many | - | TRBJ1-4 | TRBV9 | TGTGCCAGCAGCGTAGGGCCCGCAACTAATGAAAAACTGTTTTTT | CASSVGPATNEKLFF
many | - | TRBJ1-3 | TRBV19 | TGTGCCAGTAGTCCGGCGGACAGCCTCATCTCTGGAAACACCATATATTTT | CASSPADSLISGNTIYF
few | - | TRBJ2-3 | TRBV4-3 | TGCGCCAGCAGCCCGGGACTTACAGATACGCAGTATTTT | CASSPGLTDTQYF